This TCR beta chain was sequenced for a study of cytomegalovirus exposure and HLA in healthy donors. In the PCR, 60 Vbeta and 13 Jbeta primers were used. Profiling relied on immunoSEQ multiplex PCR, and the TCRdb table lists in-frame clones only, not all of them. The sample yields more than 80,000 clones, more than 60% seen once. Study results and caveats: Follow-up analysis found HLA locus-dependent TCR association rates, highest for DRB1 and lowest for HLA-C.

V lost 6 bases, J lost 10 bases, and 10 bases stayed unmatched. The CDR3 contains 13 residues. Per the germline V gene, CDR1 is ENHRY and CDR2 is SYGVKD. On this clone: What it binds is unknown.

These donors counted as nominally healthy when sampled, but unrecorded immune exposures were likely. Specimen: PBMCs. The chain uses TRBV10-3 and TRBJ1-2; 8 bases are shared with TRBD1. This sequence originates from a man aged 55 to 70 in good health and CMV-seronegative. In nucleotides, the CDR3 is TGTGCCATCAGCCACGGACAGGGCGGAGACTACACCTTC. Translating gives CAISHGQGGDYTF.